Following are 29 T cell receptor beta chains from one sample sequenced in a study of Ad26.COV2.S vaccination and SARS-CoV-2 variants. The treatment: around 19 received Ad26.COV2.S at low or high dose, single or two shots; about 5 received placebo; per-sample allocation not given. Samples analyzed were those drawn on day 63 after the first vaccine or placebo injection. Libraries were prepared by immunoSEQ multiplex PCR; TCRdb keeps only in-frame clonotypes and omits some of them. The data show about 370,000 clones, approximately 91% seen once. Sequencing was performed on peripheral blood, taken in a trial of Ad26.COV2.S vaccine versus placebo. The receptor set was obtained from a person between 18 and 65 years old who received the Ad26.COV2.S COVID-19 vaccine or a placebo.

J is TRBJ2-5 and V is TRBV19; 9 bases are a match to TRBD1. With 3 bases clipped from V and 5 bases from J, the junction kept 7 bases outside the gene matches. Germline-derived CDR1 and CDR2 are LNHDA and SQIVND (reference sequence). The CDR3 totals 15 residues. CDR3 DNA sequence: TGTGCCAGTAGTATTCGGACAGGGGCGGGGGAGACCCAGTACTTC. This gives the protein CASSIRTGAGETQYF.

This clone came up a few times. The chain couples TRBV5-6 to TRBJ2-7, with 11 positions matching TRBD2. Unmatched junction bases numbered 8, after V lost 3 bases and J lost 12 bases. The CDR3 length is 13 residues. Germline CDR1 reads SGHDT; CDR2 reads YYEEEE. CDR3 nucleotide sequence: TGTGCCAGCAGCTCCCCCGGGACTAGCGGAAGGTACTTC. It yields the protein CASSSPGTSGRYF. Full variable domain (remainder filled in from reference TRBV5-6 and TRBJ2-7): DAGVTQSPTHLIKTRGQQVTLRCSPKSGHDTVSWYQQALGQGPQFIFQYYEEEERQRGNFPDRFSGHQFPNYSSELNVNALLLGDSALYLCASSSPGTSGRYFGPGTRLTVT.

This clone occurred once. The chain employs TRBV7-9 and TRBJ1-2, with D uncertain. Trimming pared 1 base from V and 7 bases from J, leaving 10 bases between. The germline V gene has CDR1 SEHNR and CDR2 FQNEAQ (reference sequence). The CDR3 spans 13 residues. The CDR3 loop is CASSLGSWGGYTF. CDR3 nucleotide sequence: TGTGCCAGCAGCTTAGGCTCCTGGGGTGGCTACACCTTC.

Here the CDR3 DNA reads TGTGCCAGCAGCAAACCAAGACAGGTTCCCCAATCACCCCTCCACTTT. This translates into CASSKPRQVPQSPLHF. The J gene is TRBJ1-6, the V gene TRBV21-1; the table's TRBD1 call for D was not verified on the DNA. TRBV21-1 counts as a pseudogene. The CDR3 contains 16 residues.

Comment on this clone: The sample has other DNA sequences that encode this CDR3 too. The chain employs TRBV5-1 and TRBJ2-2; maybe TRBD2 (6 bases). The V gene's germline CDR1 is SGHRS and CDR2 YFSETQ. The CDR3 has 13 amino acids. V was cut by 2 bases and J by 4 bases, with 6 bases left in between. DNA for the CDR3: TGCGCCAGCAGCTTCGGGGGCACCGGGGAGCTGTTTTTT. Translating it yields CASSFGGTGELFF.

The chain couples TRBV4-1 to TRBJ1-4; no clear D. Trimming removed 3 bases from V and 0 bases from J, with 14 bases in between. The CDR3 has 17 residues. Germline V lookup: CDR1 MGHRA, CDR2 YSYEKL. The CDR3 DNA is TGCGCCAGCAGCCACCCCCCCGTCCCTGCAACTAATGAAAAACTGTTTTTT. Translated: CASSHPPVPATNEKLFF.

The rearrangement links TRBV4-1 to TRBJ1-2; 7 bases line up with TRBD1. With V trimmed by 0 bases and J by 6 bases, 7 bases remained unmatched. The CDR3 is 15 amino acids. Germline V gene sequence: CDR1 MGHRA, CDR2 YSYEKL. The chain's CDR3 is CASSQEWYRGDGYTF. CDR3 bases: TGCGCCAGCAGCCAAGAGTGGTACAGGGGAGATGGCTACACCTTC.

The V call is TRBV5-1, the J call TRBJ2-2, with 9 nucleotides matching TRBD2. The V segment lost 0 bases and the J segment 4 bases; nucleotides outside the gene matches: 4. Per the germline V gene, CDR1 is SGHRS and CDR2 is YFSETQ. The CDR3 length is 16 residues. In DNA form, the CDR3 reads TGCGCCAGCAGCTTGGGTAGCGGGGGAAGCACCGGGGAGCTGTTTTTT. Its translation is CASSLGSGGSTGELFF.

This clone turned up a few times. This chain uses TRBV7-6 with TRBJ1-5; D unclear. This CDR3 region has 14 residues. Germline values: CDR1 SGHVS, CDR2 FNYEAQ. V lost 5 bases to trimming and J lost 7 bases, with 15 bases between them. The CDR3 nucleotides are TGTGCCAGCAGCCCCTTATACAGCGGGCAGCCCCAGCATTTT. Translation: CASSPLYSGQPQHF.

The chain combines TRBV10-3 with TRBJ1-3; D call uncertain. Germline assignment: CDR1 ENHRY and CDR2 SYGVKD. Deletions cut 6 bases from V and 2 bases from J, with 14 bases between. This CDR3 comprises 15 residues. The CDR3 reads CAIRPRLSTGNTIYF. The CDR3 region has the DNA TGTGCCATCAGGCCTCGGCTCTCAACTGGAAACACCATATATTTT.

The chain uses TRBV6-1 and TRBJ1-1, with 8 bases aligning to TRBD1. The CDR3 length is 17 residues. Per germline, CDR1 MNHNS and CDR2 SASEGT. J lost 4 bases, V lost 1 base, and 11 bases had no gene match. CDR3 amino acids: CASSEVWAGGASTEAFF. CDR3 DNA: TGTGCCAGCAGTGAAGTTTGGGCAGGGGGCGCGAGCACTGAAGCTTTCTTT.

This chain connects TRBV6-4 to TRBJ2-3; 8 bases fit TRBD2. The CDR3 extends over 17 amino acids. The trim removed 0 bases at V and 4 bases at J, leaving 9 bases unmatched. Germline CDR1 MRHNA, CDR2 SNTAGT. In nucleotides, the CDR3 is TGTGCCAGCAGTGACTCGTTTTCGGGGGGGGCCGCAGATACGCAGTATTTT. Its translation: CASSDSFSGGAADTQYF.

The chain uses TRBV5-1 and TRBJ2-1; D is perhaps TRBD2 (6 bases). V gave up 4 bases and J gave up 4 bases, with 18 bases separating them. The CDR3 has 16 amino acids. Germline V gene sequence: CDR1 SGHRS, CDR2 YFSETQ. CDR3 residues: CASSPREAIVYNEQFF. CDR3 DNA: TGCGCCAGCAGCCCTAGGGAGGCTATAGTTTACAATGAGCAGTTCTTC.

For the CDR3, the DNA is TGTGCCAGCAGGACAGGGGGCGAGGTCTATGGCTACACCTTC. Translated: CASRTGGEVYGYTF. The chain carries TRBV6-6 and TRBJ1-2, with TRBD1 identical over 10 bases. The germline CDR1 and CDR2 sequences are MNHNY and SVGAGI (reference sequence). V lost 6 bases, J lost 4 bases, and 5 bases stayed unmatched. The CDR3 length is 14 residues.

About this clone: The same CDR3 also results from other DNA sequences found in this sample. The chain joins TRBV6-5 to TRBJ1-2; tentative D call: TRBD1 (5 bases). The CDR3 runs 12 residues. V shed 2 bases and J shed 7 bases, with 8 bases lying between them. CDR1 and CDR2 (germline): MNHEY, SVGAGI. The chain's CDR3 is CASSYGGGGYTF. CDR3 in DNA: TGTGCCAGCAGTTACGGGGGAGGTGGCTACACCTTC.

The chain recombines TRBV6-5 with TRBJ1-1; no firm D call. This CDR3 has 14 residues. Trimming left V 6 bases short and J 4 bases short, with 15 bases between. Per germline, CDR1 MNHEY and CDR2 SVGAGI. The CDR3 is CASRFPGFGTEAFF. The CDR3 nucleotides read TGTGCCAGCAGATTCCCGGGGTTTGGCACTGAAGCTTTCTTT.

The chain's CDR3 is CASRGSGTEAFF. In nucleotides, the CDR3 is TGTGCCAGCAGGGGGAGCGGCACTGAAGCTTTCTTT. The V call is TRBV3-1 (or the pseudogene TRBV3-2), the J call TRBJ1-1, with D uncertain. Trimming removed 6 bases from V and 4 bases from J, with 9 bases in between. Germline CDR1 reads LGHDT; CDR2 reads YNNKEL (reference sequence). The length of the CDR3 is 12 residues.

The chain recombines TRBV6-6 with TRBJ1-4; 9 bases line up with TRBD1. Germline values: CDR1 MNHNY, CDR2 SVGAGI (reference sequence). J gave up 14 bases and V 5 bases, and 6 bases lay outside the gene matches. There are 12 residues in the CDR3. In DNA form, the CDR3 reads TGTGCCAGCAGTGGGACAGGGACGGATCTGTTTTTT. Translating gives CASSGTGTDLFF.

The V gene is TRBV6-5, the J gene TRBJ1-6; 9 positions match TRBD1. Germline assignment: CDR1 MNHEY and CDR2 SVGAGI. The ends lost 6 bases at V and 9 bases at J; junction bases unmatched: 9. CDR3 length equals 15 residues. The CDR3 loop reads CASREGQGASSPLHF. CDR3 nucleotide sequence: TGTGCCAGCAGGGAGGGACAGGGCGCTAGTTCACCCCTCCACTTT.

Only one count was recorded for this clone. This rearrangement joins TRBV18 to TRBJ2-1; 7 bases are shared with TRBD1. The V and J ends lost 2 bases and 4 bases, in that order; junction bases with no gene match: 11. The CDR3 spans 17 residues. Germline-derived CDR1 and CDR2 are KGHSH and LQKENI. In DNA form, the CDR3 reads TGTGCCAGCTCACCAAATTACCGCAGGGGGTTTTACAATGAGCAGTTCTTC. The encoded protein is CASSPNYRRGFYNEQFF.

The chain employs TRBV7-9 and TRBJ1-6; D not certain. The CDR3 runs 15 residues. The germline V gene has CDR1 SEHNR and CDR2 FQNEAQ (reference sequence). The V and J ends lost 0 bases and 6 bases respectively, with 9 bases between them. CDR3 amino acids: CASSLAEVGNSPLHF. In DNA, the CDR3 is TGTGCCAGCAGCTTAGCGGAAGTGGGTAATTCACCCCTCCACTTT.

The chain recombines TRBV4-1 with TRBJ1-1; TRBD1 might be the D (6 bases). Germline assignment: CDR1 MGHRA and CDR2 YSYEKL. Between the trimmed V and J ends, which lost 1 base and 0 bases, there was a span of 9 bases. The CDR3 is 15 amino acids. Here the CDR3 DNA reads TGCGCCAGCAGCCAAGGGGACACGCTGAACACTGAAGCTTTCTTT. Protein sequence: CASSQGDTLNTEAFF.

The chain recombines TRBV4-2 with TRBJ1-1; weak D call: TRBD1 (6 bases). The length of the CDR3 is 15 residues. V lost 1 base and J 7 bases, leaving 16 bases between the germline ends. In germline, CDR1 is LGHNA, CDR2 YNFKEQ. For the CDR3, the DNA is TGTGCCAGCAGCCAAGGGGTCGGCAGGGGCGATGAAGCTTTCTTT. As protein: CASSQGVGRGDEAFF.

This rearrangement joins TRBV6-5 to TRBJ2-7; the match to TRBD1 covers 9 bases. With V trimmed by 2 bases and J by 3 bases, 2 bases remained unmatched. Germline assignment: CDR1 MNHEY and CDR2 SVGAGI. This CDR3 is built from 14 residues. CDR3: CASSYDRGSYEQYF. The CDR3 nucleotides read TGTGCCAGCAGTTACGACAGGGGGAGCTACGAGCAGTACTTC.

The J gene is TRBJ2-5, the V gene TRBV7-9, with 7 bases fitting TRBD2. Looked up from germline, CDR1 is SEHNR and CDR2 is FQNEAQ (reference sequence). This CDR3 has 18 residues. The ends lost 1 base at V and 5 bases at J; junction bases unmatched: 16. DNA for the CDR3: TGTGCCAGCAGCTTAGGGGTGGCGCGGACTAGAATTCGGGAGACCCAGTACTTC. It is translated as CASSLGVARTRIRETQYF.

The chain employs TRBV18 and TRBJ2-5; D ambiguous. Trimming cost V 6 bases and J 4 bases, with 18 bases left between them. Germline V gene data show CDR1 as KGHSH and CDR2 as LQKENI. CDR3 size: 15 residues. In DNA form, the CDR3 reads TGTGCCAGCTCCTCGGAGCTGGGTGGGCCAGAGACCCAGTACTTC. Protein: CASSSELGGPETQYF.

This sequence joins TRBV7-2 and TRBJ1-3; D call uncertain. The germline V and J ends were trimmed by 5 bases and 0 bases, with 11 bases remaining between them. This CDR3 is built from 15 residues. CDR1 and CDR2 (germline): SGHTA, FQGNSA. This CDR3 is CASSRQANSGNTIYF. The CDR3 DNA reads TGTGCCAGCAGCCGCCAAGCTAACTCTGGAAACACCATATATTTT.

The genes are TRBV19 and TRBJ1-1, with D possibly TRBD1 on 5 matching bases. This CDR3 spans 14 amino acids. Trimming pared 3 bases from V and 3 bases from J, leaving 11 bases between. Germline V gives CDR1 LNHDA, CDR2 SQIVND (reference sequence). CDR3: CASSIGGEDTEAFF. The CDR3 DNA is TGTGCCAGTAGTATTGGAGGGGAGGACACTGAAGCTTTCTTT.

This chain uses TRBV7-9 with TRBJ1-6; TRBD1 might be the D (5 bases). Trimming took 4 bases from V and 6 from J, leaving 13 bases between them. Germline V gene lookup returns CDR1 SEHNR and CDR2 FQNEAQ (reference sequence). This CDR3 region has 15 residues. CDR3 residues: CASSSWGITNSPLHF. DNA for the CDR3: TGTGCCAGCAGCTCCTGGGGGATCACTAATTCACCCCTCCACTTT.